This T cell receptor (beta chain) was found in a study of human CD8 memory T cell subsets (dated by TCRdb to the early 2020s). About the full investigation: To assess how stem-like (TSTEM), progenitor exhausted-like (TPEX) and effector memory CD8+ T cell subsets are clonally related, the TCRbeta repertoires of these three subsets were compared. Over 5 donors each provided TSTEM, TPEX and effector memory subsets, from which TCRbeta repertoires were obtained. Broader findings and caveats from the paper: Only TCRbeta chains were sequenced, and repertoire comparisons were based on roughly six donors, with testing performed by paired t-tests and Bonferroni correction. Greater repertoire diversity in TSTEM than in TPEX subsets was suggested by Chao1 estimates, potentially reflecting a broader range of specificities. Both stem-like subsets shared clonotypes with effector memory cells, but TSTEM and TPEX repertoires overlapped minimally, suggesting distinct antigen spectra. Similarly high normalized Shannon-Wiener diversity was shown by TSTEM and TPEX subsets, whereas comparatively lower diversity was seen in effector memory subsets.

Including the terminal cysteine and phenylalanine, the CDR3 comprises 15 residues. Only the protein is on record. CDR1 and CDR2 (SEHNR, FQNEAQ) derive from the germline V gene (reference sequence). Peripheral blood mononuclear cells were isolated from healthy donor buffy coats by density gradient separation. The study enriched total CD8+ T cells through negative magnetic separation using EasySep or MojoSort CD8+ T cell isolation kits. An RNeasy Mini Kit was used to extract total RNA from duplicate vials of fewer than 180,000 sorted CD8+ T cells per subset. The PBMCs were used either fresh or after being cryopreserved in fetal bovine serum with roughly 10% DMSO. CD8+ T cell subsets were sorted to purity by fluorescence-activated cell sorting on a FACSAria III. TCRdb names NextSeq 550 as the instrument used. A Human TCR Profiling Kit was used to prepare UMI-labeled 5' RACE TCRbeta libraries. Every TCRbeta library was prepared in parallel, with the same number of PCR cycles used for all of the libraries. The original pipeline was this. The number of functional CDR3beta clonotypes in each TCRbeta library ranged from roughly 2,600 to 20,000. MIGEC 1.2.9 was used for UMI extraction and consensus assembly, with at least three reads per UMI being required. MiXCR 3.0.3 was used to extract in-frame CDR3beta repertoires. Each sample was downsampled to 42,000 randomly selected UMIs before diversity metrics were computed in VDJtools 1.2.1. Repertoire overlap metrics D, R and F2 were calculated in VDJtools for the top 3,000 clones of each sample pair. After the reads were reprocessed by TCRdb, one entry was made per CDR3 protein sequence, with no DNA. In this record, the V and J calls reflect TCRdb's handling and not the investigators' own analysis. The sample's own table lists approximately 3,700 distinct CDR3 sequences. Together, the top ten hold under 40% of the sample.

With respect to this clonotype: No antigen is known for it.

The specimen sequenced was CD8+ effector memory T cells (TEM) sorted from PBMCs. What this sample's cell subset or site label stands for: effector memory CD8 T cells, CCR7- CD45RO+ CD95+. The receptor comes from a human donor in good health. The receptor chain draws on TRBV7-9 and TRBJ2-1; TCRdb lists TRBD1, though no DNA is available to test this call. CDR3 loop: CASSFPEGRRDEQFF.